The 12 T cell receptor beta chains presented below share a single source sample, sequenced in a study of T cell responses to AZD1222 COVID-19 vaccine. This table comes from immunoSEQ multiplex PCR, and its TCRdb copy is limited to in-frame clones, with some not included. The table lists 100,000 to 150,000 clones, roughly 90% of them singletons. The specimen was peripheral blood, collected on day 0 of AZD1222 vaccination. These receptors all stem from an adult in good health.

This clone turned up a few times. The V and J genes are TRBV5-6 and TRBJ1-2, with a tentative D call TRBD1 (5 bases). The CDR3 has 12 residues. Trimming removed 5 bases from V and 8 bases from J, with 13 bases in between. In germline, CDR1 is SGHDT, CDR2 YYEEEE. CDR3 sequence (DNA): TGTGCCAGCAGTCCCGGGACTCAGGGCTACACCTTC. This gives the protein CASSPGTQGYTF. Full variable domain (remainder filled in from reference TRBV5-6 and TRBJ1-2): DAGVTQSPTHLIKTRGQQVTLRCSPKSGHDTVSWYQQALGQGPQFIFQYYEEEERQRGNFPDRFSGHQFPNYSSELNVNALLLGDSALYLCASSPGTQGYTFGSGTRLTVV.

The chain joins TRBV6-5 to TRBJ2-4; 7 bases map to TRBD1. CDR1 is MNHEY, CDR2 SVGAGI, per germline. The CDR3 sequence is 15 residues long. The V segment lost 7 bases and the J segment 0 bases; nucleotides outside the gene matches: 6. The CDR3 loop reads CASITGAPAKNIQYF. The DNA of the CDR3 is TGTGCCAGCATTACAGGGGCGCCAGCCAAAAACATTCAGTACTTC.

The V and J genes are TRBV7-9 and TRBJ1-3; 8 bases are a match to TRBD1. V lost 5 bases to trimming and J lost 7 bases; unmatched junction nucleotides: 7. Germline-derived CDR1 and CDR2 are SEHNR and FQNEAQ (reference sequence). The CDR3 loop spans 14 amino acids. The DNA for the CDR3 is TGTGCCAGCAGCAGCGGACAGGGTAGGAACACCATATATTTT. Its translation: CASSSGQGRNTIYF.

The chain employs TRBV28 and TRBJ2-6, with 9 positions matching TRBD1. V lost 3 bases, J lost 0 bases, and 9 bases stayed unmatched. Germline-derived CDR1 and CDR2 are MDHEN and SYDVKM. The CDR3 has 19 residues. This chain's CDR3 is CASSFPPGQGPSGANVLTF. CDR3 DNA: TGTGCCAGCAGTTTTCCACCGGGACAGGGTCCCTCTGGGGCCAACGTCCTGACTTTC.

This clone showed up just once. The chain carries TRBV5-3 and TRBJ2-1; D call uncertain. TRBV5-3 is an ORF, with its function uncertain. The V end was cut by 0 bases, the J end by 4 bases, with 5 bases between. There are 13 residues in the CDR3. The CDR3 DNA follows: TGTGCCAGAAGCTTGGCCAGGTACAATGAGCAGTTCTTC. Amino acids: CARSLARYNEQFF.

This rearrangement joins TRBV12-3 or TRBV12-4 to TRBJ1-2; 8 nucleotides line up with TRBD1. J lost 8 bases, V lost 2 bases, and 4 bases had no gene match. There are 13 residues in the CDR3. The CDR3 reads CASSLPDRVGYTF. The CDR3 region has the DNA TGTGCCAGCAGTTTACCGGACAGGGTAGGCTACACCTTC.

A single count supports this clone. The V call is TRBV28, the J call TRBJ1-1; tentative D call: TRBD1 (5 bases). The germline V gene has CDR1 MDHEN and CDR2 SYDVKM. This CDR3 has 14 amino acids. Trimming removed 1 base at V and 7 bases at J, with 13 bases between. The CDR3 region is CASSLSTESGEAFF. The CDR3 nucleotides read TGTGCCAGCAGTTTATCGACAGAAAGTGGTGAAGCTTTCTTT. The complete variable domain, with remaining parts taken from reference TRBV28 and TRBJ1-1, reads DVKVTQSSRYLVKRTGEKVFLECVQDMDHENMFWYRQDPGLGLRLIYFSYDVKMKEKGDIPEGYSVSREKKERFSLILESASTNQTSMYLCASSLSTESGEAFFGQGTRLTVV.

A word on this clone: The junction departs from the called germline gene at one end, perhaps through a read error. V usage is TRBV10-3 and J usage is TRBJ1-1; a weak D match, TRBD1 (5 bases). CDR1 is ENHRY, CDR2 SYGVKD, per germline. The CDR3 covers 13 residues. The CDR3 DNA is TGTGCCACCAGTGACCAGGGGAACACTGAAGCTTTCTTT. Amino acids: CATSDQGNTEAFF.

This chain links TRBV11-2 with TRBJ2-7; 7 bases agree with TRBD1. V lost 4 bases, J lost 5 bases, and 8 bases stayed unmatched. Looked up from germline, CDR1 is SGHAT and CDR2 is FQNNGV. The CDR3 runs to 14 residues. The CDR3: CASSYSDRSDEQYF. Written as DNA, the CDR3 is TGTGCCAGCAGCTACTCGGACAGGTCGGACGAGCAGTACTTC.

The sample holds one count of this clone. V is TRBV7-9 and J is TRBJ1-2; a possible D gene is TRBD1 (6 bases). The germline V gene has CDR1 SEHNR and CDR2 FQNEAQ (reference sequence). This CDR3 region has 13 residues. Trimming removed 3 bases at V and 8 bases at J, with 13 bases between. The CDR3 is CASSFHRESGYTF. The CDR3 region has the DNA TGTGCCAGCAGCTTTCACAGGGAAAGCGGCTACACCTTC.

The rearrangement uses TRBV29-1 and TRBJ1-2; D might be TRBD1 (5 bases). The CDR3 extends over 14 amino acids. Deletions cut 6 bases from V and 0 bases from J, with 14 bases between. From germline, CDR1 is SQVTM and CDR2 ANQGSEA. The CDR3 nucleotides are TGCAGCGTCGGGGGTGGACACACTAACTATGGCTACACCTTC. It specifies CSVGGGHTNYGYTF.

The J gene is TRBJ1-2, the V gene TRBV12-5, with 7 bases matching TRBD1. Germline V gene data show CDR1 as LGHNT and CDR2 as FRNRAP. This CDR3 contains 13 residues. Trimming at V came to 6 bases and at J to 4 bases, leaving 5 bases not matched to a gene. CDR3 bases: TGTGCTAGTGGCTCAAGACAGGGCTATGGCTACACCTTC. It is translated as CASGSRQGYGYTF.